This TCR beta chain was recorded in a study of T cells in Graves' hyperthyroidism and ophthalmopathy. Whole-study findings and limits: Most thyroid clonotypes with frequency above 0.001 were detected in blood.

This CDR3 region has 15 residues. CDR1 MGHRA and CDR2 YSYEKL come from the germline V gene. V was cut by 0 bases and J by 5 bases, with 11 bases left in between. Enrolled ophthalmopathy patients presented with a Clinical Activity Score of at least 3, a NOSPECS grade of at least 4, and disease duration under 3 months. This clonotype was observed a few times. No antigen is known for it. Regions amplified from RNA transcripts were the TCR beta CDR3 regions. Initially, a first-round RT-PCR of the TCR CDR3 employed the HTBI primer set. TCRdb processed the multiplex PCR reads anew with MiXCR; each CDR3 protein has one entry. Of around 620,000 distinct CDR3 sequences in the sample, over 12% were seen once.

V usage is TRBV4-1 and J usage is TRBJ1-5, with a weak D call TRBD1 (5 bases). The sequence was collected from a woman younger than 30 with Graves' ophthalmopathy. The source material was blood. The DNA of the CDR3 is TGCGCCAGCAGCCAAGATGGGGCGATGCATCAGCCCCAGCATTTT. It specifies CASSQDGAMHQPQHF.